This T cell receptor (beta chain) was recovered during a study of cytomegalovirus exposure and HLA in healthy donors. Study findings and constraints: Accurate prediction of HLA-A and HLA-B alleles (for most subjects) was reportedly achieved from TCR beta sequences. Later analysis showed TCR association rates varying by HLA locus, highest for DRB1 and lowest for HLA-C.

This clone was seen a few times. Its specificity is unknown. V was trimmed by 5 bases and J by 8 bases, leaving 25 bases between them. The CDR3 extends over 17 amino acids. CDR1 is KGHSH and CDR2 is LQKENI in the germline V gene. PCR employed 60 Vbeta and 13 Jbeta primers. This table comes from immunoSEQ multiplex PCR, and its TCRdb copy is limited to in-frame clones, with some not included. The repertoire holds 180,000 or so clones, roughly 74% seen once, with roughly 8.2% in the top ten. Sequenced sample: PBMCs. This clonotype was obtained from a woman aged 40 to 50 in good health and CMV-seropositive. The rearrangement joins TRBV18 to TRBJ2-1, with D tentatively TRBD2 (5 bases). Here the CDR3 reads CASSRDVLYKSGDEQFF. The CDR3 coding sequence is TGTGCCAGCTCAAGAGACGTACTATATAAGAGCGGCGATGAGCAGTTCTTC.